The clone carrying this T cell receptor beta chain was counted a single time. The antigen is unknown. This record belongs to a study of CD8+ T cells in alopecia areata. Study findings and constraints: It was observed that many expanded lesional clones persisted in scalp and blood during tofacitinib.

Noted treatment: oral pan-JAK inhibitor, 5-10 mg twice daily. As the sequencing template, cDNA was produced by extracting RNA and reverse transcribing it. Generated by immunoSEQ multiplex PCR, the TCRdb table keeps only in-frame clones and is missing some. In the table there are fewer than 150,000 clones, 45% to 65% of which are singletons. The J segment lost 6 bases and the V segment lost 3 bases, leaving 6 bases of the junction unmatched. CDR1 is SNHLY, CDR2 FYNNEI, per germline. This CDR3 is 14 amino acids long. The chain uses TRBV2 and TRBJ1-2; 8 nucleotides agree with TRBD1. The TCR comes from a human donor with alopecia areata. The sequencing used CD4+ T cells sorted from blood, collected at week 24, from a patient treated with tofacitinib. The CDR3 is CASSEGQGANGYTF. The CDR3 DNA reads TGTGCCAGCAGTGAGGGCCAGGGGGCGAATGGCTACACCTTC.